Shown below are 11 T cell receptor beta chains from a single sample sequenced in a study of T cell responses to AZD1222 COVID-19 vaccine. TCRdb's copy holds only in-frame clones and misses some; the assay was immunoSEQ multiplex PCR. The repertoire holds nearly 80,000 clones, around 82% seen once, with under 25% in the top ten. Sample: peripheral blood, taken on day 0 of AZD1222 vaccination. These receptors all stem from an adult in good health.

CDR3 in amino acids: CASSEDGRGPAKNIQYF. In DNA, the CDR3 is TGTGCCAGCAGTGAAGATGGGCGGGGCCCAGCCAAAAACATTCAGTACTTC. The V call is TRBV6-1, the J call TRBJ2-4; weak D call: TRBD2 (6 bases). Between the trimmed V and J ends, which lost 1 base and 0 bases, there was a span of 13 bases. Germline V lookup: CDR1 MNHNS, CDR2 SASEGT. The CDR3 runs to 17 residues.

The chain combines TRBV3-1 (or the pseudogene TRBV3-2) with TRBJ2-2; TRBD1 agrees at 9 bases. V lost 2 bases and J lost 3; bases outside the gene matches: 4. The CDR3 runs to 16 residues. Germline assignment: CDR1 LGHDT and CDR2 YNNKEL (reference sequence). The chain's CDR3 is CASSQRTGDDTGELFF. The CDR3 DNA reads as TGTGCCAGCAGCCAAAGGACAGGGGACGACACCGGGGAGCTGTTTTTT.

V usage is TRBV6-5 and J usage is TRBJ1-5; D remains ambiguous. Germline V gene lookup returns CDR1 MNHEY and CDR2 SVGAGI. This CDR3 has 14 amino acids. V shed 0 bases and J shed 3 bases, with 6 bases lying between them. The CDR3 spells CASSYSFPNQPQHF. The CDR3 nucleotides read TGTGCCAGCAGTTACTCGTTTCCCAATCAGCCCCAGCATTTT.

V gene TRBV6-5 combines with J gene TRBJ2-5; D tentatively reads TRBD1 or TRBD2 (5 bases each). Looked up from germline, CDR1 is MNHEY and CDR2 is SVGAGI. This CDR3 is 12 amino acids long. Trimming removed 5 bases from V and 4 bases from J, with 8 bases in between. In DNA, the CDR3 is TGTGCCAGCAGTAGTGGGGGAGAGACCCAGTACTTC. Protein: CASSSGGETQYF.

The V call is TRBV29-1, the J call TRBJ1-1, with D possibly TRBD1 on 5 matching bases. The CDR3 is 12 residues long. V dropped 3 bases and J dropped 0 bases, with 5 bases sitting between them. CDR1 SQVTM and CDR2 ANQGSEA come from the germline V gene. CDR3 protein: CSVDRVNTEAFF. The CDR3 bases are TGCAGCGTTGACAGGGTGAACACTGAAGCTTTCTTT.

In its sample, this clone was seen once. The V gene is TRBV14, the J gene TRBJ1-2; D perhaps matches TRBD1 (5 bases). Looked up from germline, CDR1 is SGHDN and CDR2 is FVKESK. The ends were cut back, 4 bases at V and 8 bases at J, with 11 bases in the middle. The CDR3 runs 12 residues. CDR3 residues: CASSLVRGGYTF. The DNA of the CDR3 is TGTGCCAGCAGCCTTGTCCGGGGCGGCTACACCTTC.

The chain has TRBV4-2 and TRBJ2-1; 7 nucleotides align to TRBD2. Germline V gene data show CDR1 as LGHNA and CDR2 as YNFKEQ. CDR3 length: 18 residues. The V segment lost 0 bases and the J segment 0 bases; nucleotides outside the gene matches: 8. In DNA, the CDR3 is TGTGCCAGCAGCCAAGATATTGGCGGGGGAAGCTCCTACAATGAGCAGTTCTTC. It codes for CASSQDIGGGSSYNEQFF.

The gene calls are TRBV18 and TRBJ2-1, with TRBD1 identical over 7 bases. Trimming removed 5 bases from V and 5 bases from J; junction bases left unmatched: 3. The CDR3 has 13 residues. CDR1 and CDR2 (germline): KGHSH, LQKENI. The CDR3 region has the DNA TGTGCCAGCTCAGAAGACAGGGACAATGAGCAGTTCTTC. Protein product: CASSEDRDNEQFF.

The chain has TRBV6-1 and TRBJ2-3, with 8 bases that match TRBD1. Germline V CDR1 and CDR2: MNHNS, SASEGT. The V and J ends lost 2 bases and 5 bases, in that order; junction bases with no gene match: 9. The CDR3 runs 16 residues. The CDR3 DNA follows: TGTGCCAGCAGTGAATGGGGGCAGGGGGCGAAAGATACGCAGTATTTT. It is translated as CASSEWGQGAKDTQYF.

CDR3 nucleotide sequence: TGTGCCAGCAGCACACATCCCCAAGAGACCCAGTACTTC. The encoded protein is CASSTHPQETQYF. The genes are TRBV11-3 and TRBJ2-5; no reliable D call. The length of the CDR3 is 13 residues. From germline, CDR1 is SGHNT and CDR2 YENEEA. Deletions cut 5 bases from V and 1 base from J, with 8 bases between.

The chain links TRBV28 to TRBJ2-7; TRBD2 might be the D (6 bases). The CDR3 is made up of 13 amino acids. V shed 5 bases and J shed 4 bases, with 12 bases lying between them. Germline CDR1 reads MDHEN; CDR2 reads SYDVKM. CDR3 coding DNA: TGTGCCAGCAGTCCCACGGACTATTACGAGCAGTACTTC. As protein: CASSPTDYYEQYF.